This T cell receptor beta chain was found in a study of CD8+CD57+ T cells in acquired aplastic anemia. Study-level background: Sorted CD4+ and CD8+ cells yielded roughly 3.4 ug of DNA on average.

CD8+CD57+ cell expansion, shown by flow cytometry, had occurred in the patients selected for sequencing. Among the patients, none had received any therapy at the time of blood sampling. Profiling of TCR beta VDJ combinations and CDR3 sequences used genomic DNA as template. Each CDR3 protein is one row after TCRdb ran MiXCR on the reads. The table has under 200,000 distinct CDR3 sequences, about 70% seen once. Study-level findings and limits: CD8+ Simpson's diversity did not differ significantly between patients and controls. Comparison of patients with controls identified 25 to 35 shared CD8+ CDR3 sequences.

CDR3 length: 13 residues. V lost 9 bases and J lost 9; bases outside the gene matches: 10. CDR1 is KGHDR, CDR2 SFDVKD, per germline. In regard to this clonotype: As yet, its antigen is unknown.

This clonotype was sampled from a human donor with aplastic anemia. Sequencing was carried out using sorted CD4+, CD8+, or CD8+CD57+ T cells (not recorded which) from PBMCs. The chain combines TRBV24-1 with TRBJ1-5, with 7 bases identical to TRBD1. The CDR3 region is CATSGQSRGPQHF. CDR3 DNA sequence: TGTGCCACCTCGGGACAGAGCAGGGGGCCCCAGCATTTT.